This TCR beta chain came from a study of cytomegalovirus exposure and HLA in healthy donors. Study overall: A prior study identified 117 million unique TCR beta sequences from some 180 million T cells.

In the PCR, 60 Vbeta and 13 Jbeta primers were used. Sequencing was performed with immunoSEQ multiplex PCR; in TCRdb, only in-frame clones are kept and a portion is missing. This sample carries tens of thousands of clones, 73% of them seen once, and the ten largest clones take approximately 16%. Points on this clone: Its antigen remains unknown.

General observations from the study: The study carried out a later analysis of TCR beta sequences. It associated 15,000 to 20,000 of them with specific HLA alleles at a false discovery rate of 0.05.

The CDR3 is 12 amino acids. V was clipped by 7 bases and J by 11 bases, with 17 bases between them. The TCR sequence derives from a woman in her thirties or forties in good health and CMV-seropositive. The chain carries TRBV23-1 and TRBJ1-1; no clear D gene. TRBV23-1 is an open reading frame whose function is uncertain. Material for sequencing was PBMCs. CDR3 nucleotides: TGCGCCAGCAATCGACATCCTGGTTTGGCTTTCTTT. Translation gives CASNRHPGLAFF.